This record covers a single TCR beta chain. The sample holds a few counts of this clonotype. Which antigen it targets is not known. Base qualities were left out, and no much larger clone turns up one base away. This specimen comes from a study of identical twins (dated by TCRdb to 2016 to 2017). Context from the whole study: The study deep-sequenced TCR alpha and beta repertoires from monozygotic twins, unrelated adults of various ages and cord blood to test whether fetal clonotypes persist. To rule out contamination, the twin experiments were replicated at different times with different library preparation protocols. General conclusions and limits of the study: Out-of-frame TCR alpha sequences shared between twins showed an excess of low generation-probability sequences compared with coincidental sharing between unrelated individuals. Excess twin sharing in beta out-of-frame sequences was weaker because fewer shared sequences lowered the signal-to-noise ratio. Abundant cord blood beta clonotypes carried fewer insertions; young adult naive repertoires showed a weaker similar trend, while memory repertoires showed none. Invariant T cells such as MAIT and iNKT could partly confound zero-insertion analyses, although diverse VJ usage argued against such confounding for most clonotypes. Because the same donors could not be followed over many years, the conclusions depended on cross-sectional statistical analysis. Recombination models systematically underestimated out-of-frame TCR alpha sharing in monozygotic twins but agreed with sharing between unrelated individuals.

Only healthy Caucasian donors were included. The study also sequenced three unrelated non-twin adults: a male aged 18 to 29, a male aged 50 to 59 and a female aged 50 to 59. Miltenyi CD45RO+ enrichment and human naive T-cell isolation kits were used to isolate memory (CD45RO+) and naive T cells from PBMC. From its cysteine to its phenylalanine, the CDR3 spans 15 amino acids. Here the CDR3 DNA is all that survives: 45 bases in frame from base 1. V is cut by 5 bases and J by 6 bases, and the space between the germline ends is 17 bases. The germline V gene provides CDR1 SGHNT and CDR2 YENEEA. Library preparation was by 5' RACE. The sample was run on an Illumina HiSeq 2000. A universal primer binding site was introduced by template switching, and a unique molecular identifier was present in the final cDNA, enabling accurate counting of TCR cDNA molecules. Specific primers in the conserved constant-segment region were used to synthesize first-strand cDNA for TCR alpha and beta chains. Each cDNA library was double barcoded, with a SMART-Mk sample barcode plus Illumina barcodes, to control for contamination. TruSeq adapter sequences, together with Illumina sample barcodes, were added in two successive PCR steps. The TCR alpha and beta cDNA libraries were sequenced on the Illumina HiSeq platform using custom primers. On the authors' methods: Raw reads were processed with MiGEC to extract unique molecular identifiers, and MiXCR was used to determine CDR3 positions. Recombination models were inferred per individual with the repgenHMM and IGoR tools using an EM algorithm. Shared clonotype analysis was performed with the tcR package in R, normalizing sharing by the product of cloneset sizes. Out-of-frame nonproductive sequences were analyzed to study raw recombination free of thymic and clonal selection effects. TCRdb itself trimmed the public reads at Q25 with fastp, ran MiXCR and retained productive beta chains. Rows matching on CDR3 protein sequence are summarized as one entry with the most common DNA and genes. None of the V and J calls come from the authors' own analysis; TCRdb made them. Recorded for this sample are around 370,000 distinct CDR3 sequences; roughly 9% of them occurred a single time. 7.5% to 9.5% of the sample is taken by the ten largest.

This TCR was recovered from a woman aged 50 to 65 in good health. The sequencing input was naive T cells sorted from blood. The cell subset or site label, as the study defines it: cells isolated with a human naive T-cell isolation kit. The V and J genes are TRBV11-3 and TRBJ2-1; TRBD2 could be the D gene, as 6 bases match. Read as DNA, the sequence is TGTGCCAGCAGCCTCGTTTTAGCGGAATTCAATGAGCAGTTCTTC. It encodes CASSLVLAEFNEQFF.